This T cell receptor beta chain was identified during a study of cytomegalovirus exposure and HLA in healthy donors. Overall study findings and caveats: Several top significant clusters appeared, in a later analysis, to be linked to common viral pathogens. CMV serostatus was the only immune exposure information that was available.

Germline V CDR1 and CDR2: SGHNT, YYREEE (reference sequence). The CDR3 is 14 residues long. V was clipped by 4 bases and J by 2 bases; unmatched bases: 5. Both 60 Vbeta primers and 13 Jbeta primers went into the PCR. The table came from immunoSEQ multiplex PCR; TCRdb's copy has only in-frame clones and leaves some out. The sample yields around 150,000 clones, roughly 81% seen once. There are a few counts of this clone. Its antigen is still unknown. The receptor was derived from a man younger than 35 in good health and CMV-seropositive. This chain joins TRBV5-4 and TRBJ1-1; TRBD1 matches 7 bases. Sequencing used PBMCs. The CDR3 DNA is TGTGCCAGCAGCAACCGGGACAGTAACACTGAAGCTTTCTTT. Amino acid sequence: CASSNRDSNTEAFF.